Below are 9 T cell receptor beta chains sequenced from a single sample in a study of shared clonotypes between healthy human individuals. The table came from immunoSEQ multiplex PCR; TCRdb's copy has only in-frame clones and leaves some out. The data contain some 680,000 clones, around 73% of them singletons. Sequences were obtained from memory CD4+ T cells sorted from blood. Sample subset: CD45RA-negative fraction. These receptors originate from a woman aged 30 to 39 in good health.

The CDR3 DNA is TGTGCCAGCAGTCTGCGGCCCTTAGTCGGGCACACTGAAGCTTTCTTT. This gives the protein CASSLRPLVGHTEAFF. The chain employs TRBV27 and TRBJ1-1, with no clear D. This CDR3 has 16 amino acids. Germline V lookup: CDR1 MNHEY, CDR2 SMNVEV (reference sequence). The germline V and J ends were trimmed by 5 bases and 3 bases, with 19 bases remaining between them.

This clone was seen a handful of times. This chain's CDR3 is CASSHEGAARYGYTF. The CDR3 DNA reads TGCGCCAGCAGCCACGAAGGTGCGGCGAGGTATGGCTACACCTTC. J is TRBJ1-2 and V is TRBV4-1; D uncertain. Germline V gene lookup returns CDR1 MGHRA and CDR2 YSYEKL. V was cut by 3 bases and J by 5 bases, with 16 bases left in between. The CDR3 is 15 residues long.

The CDR3 nucleotides read TGTGCCAGCAGTGGAGATTACTCTGGAAACACCATATATTTT. This encodes CASSGDYSGNTIYF. The chain couples TRBV11-2 to TRBJ1-3; D gene unclear. Deletions cut 6 bases from V and 0 bases from J, with 9 bases between. CDR3 length: 14 amino acids. Germline CDR1 SGHAT, CDR2 FQNNGV.

The chain links TRBV28 to TRBJ2-1; TRBD1 aligns across 8 bases. The CDR3 is made up of 13 amino acids. Germline trimming cut 0 bases from V and 9 bases from J; bases unmatched to any gene: 1. Germline V lookup: CDR1 MDHEN, CDR2 SYDVKM. The CDR3 sequence is CASSLWTGVEQFF. The CDR3 nucleotides are TGTGCCAGCAGTTTATGGACAGGGGTTGAGCAGTTCTTC.

In this sample, this clone turned up a few times. The chain combines TRBV6-1 with TRBJ1-5; 7 bases match TRBD1. This CDR3 spans 13 amino acids. The germline CDR1 and CDR2 sequences are MNHNS and SASEGT. V shed 5 bases and J 12 bases; nucleotides not matched to a gene: 10. The CDR3, as DNA: TGTGCCAGCAGTAACAGGGGATGGGATAGCCAGCATTTT. Amino acid sequence: CASSNRGWDSQHF.

The rearrangement joins TRBV5-1 to TRBJ1-3, with D uncertain. Per the germline V gene, CDR1 is SGHRS and CDR2 is YFSETQ. V gave up 4 bases and J gave up 0 bases, with 11 bases separating them. This CDR3 has 15 residues. The CDR3, as DNA: TGCGCCAGCAGCAAGACCGCCAGCTCTGGAAACACCATATATTTT. Its translation is CASSKTASSGNTIYF.

The chain recombines TRBV6-5 with TRBJ1-4, with D unclear. The germline gives CDR1 MNHEY, CDR2 SVGAGI. There are 16 residues in the CDR3. V gave up 0 bases and J gave up 3 bases, with 11 bases separating them. CDR3 DNA sequence: TGTGCCAGCAGTTACTCGAGGTTCCCAGCTAATGAAAAACTGTTTTTT. It specifies CASSYSRFPANEKLFF.

This clone was picked up one time. The CDR3: CASSLPGLAVNNEQFF. CDR3 nucleotides: TGTGCCAGCAGCTTACCGGGACTAGCGGTGAACAATGAGCAGTTCTTC. The V and J genes are TRBV7-2 and TRBJ2-1, with TRBD2 matching 11 bases. Trimming took 2 bases from V and 5 from J; bases not matched to a gene: 5. Germline CDR1 SGHTA, CDR2 FQGNSA. The length of the CDR3 is 16 residues.

The chain employs TRBV10-3 and TRBJ1-1; no clear D gene. The CDR3 is 14 residues long. Trimming took off 0 bases at V and 1 base at J, with 6 bases between the two ends. Germline CDR1 reads ENHRY; CDR2 reads SYGVKD. The CDR3 is CAISESEPNTEAFF. The CDR3 nucleotides read TGTGCCATCAGTGAGTCAGAGCCGAACACTGAAGCTTTCTTT.